The present T cell receptor (beta chain) was sequenced within a study of CD8+ T cells in alopecia areata. As for treatment: oral pan-JAK inhibitor, 5-10 mg twice daily. After isolation, RNA underwent reverse transcription to generate cDNA as the sequencing template. Libraries were prepared by immunoSEQ multiplex PCR; TCRdb keeps only in-frame clonotypes and omits some of them. The sample contains approximately 180,000 clones, 53% of which appear only once. J was trimmed by 3 bases and V by 3 bases; bases with no gene match: 8. The CDR3 extends over 15 amino acids. Germline CDR1 SNHLY, CDR2 FYNNEI. This sequence was found in a human donor with alopecia areata. The source was CD8+ T cells sorted from blood, collected at week 24, from a patient treated with tofacitinib. The chain carries TRBV2 and TRBJ2-7, with 7 bases aligning to TRBD1. CDR3 protein: CASSEDPGQNYEQYF. CDR3 in DNA: TGTGCCAGCAGTGAGGATCCGGGACAGAACTACGAGCAGTACTTC.